The present TCR beta chain was sequenced within a study of cytomegalovirus exposure and HLA in healthy donors. Study-level points and caveats: The Asian-associated ancestry cluster reportedly had fewer N-insertions than the roughly 670-donor mean in a later analysis.

At sampling all donors were nominally healthy, likely with unrecorded immune exposures. This clone was observed a handful of times. Its matching antigen is unknown. Germline loops: CDR1 SGHNT, CDR2 YYREEE (reference sequence). This CDR3 has 15 amino acids. V was shortened by 3 bases and J by 6 bases, with 19 bases between the two germline ends. Researchers ran the PCR with 60 Vbeta and 13 Jbeta primers. The data were produced by immunoSEQ multiplex PCR, yet TCRdb's version contains in-frame clones alone and is incomplete. The repertoire holds under 130,000 clones, roughly 15% seen once, with about 0.8% in the top ten.

This receptor was identified in a female donor in good health and CMV-seronegative. The chain couples TRBV5-4 to TRBJ2-7; D is uncertain. Input material: PBMCs. The CDR3 DNA reads TGTGCCAGCAGCTCCGACCAACTTACCCGGAGCGAGCAGTACTTC. It yields the protein CASSSDQLTRSEQYF.